This TCR beta chain was captured by sequencing in a study of shared clonotypes between healthy human individuals. General observations from the study: Clonotypes that were shared across a few donors made up roughly 5.2% of naive CD4 clonotypes.

A remark on this clone: Its specificity is unknown.

V gave up 4 bases and J gave up 4 bases; unmatched junction bases: 6. The length of the CDR3 is 15 residues. Germline assignment: CDR1 MNHNY and CDR2 SVGAGI (reference sequence). Assay execution took place at the deep level. Investigators spread the genomic DNA of each subset evenly over several immunoSEQ plates. About 30,000 T cell genomes, or roughly 200 ng DNA, went into the sorted-subset replicate PCRs. Produced via immunoSEQ multiplex PCR; TCRdb's table is partial and in-frame only. Here the sample spans over a million clones, around 95% being singletons. The TCR was taken from a man aged 30 to 39 in good health. What was sequenced was naive CD4+ T cells sorted from blood. Stated subset: CD45RA+ positively selected. The genes are TRBV6-6 and TRBJ2-5, with 10 nucleotides matching TRBD1. CDR3 nucleotide sequence: TGTGCCAGCAGTTCCCCGGACAGGGGGGGAGAGACCCAGTACTTC. Translation: CASSSPDRGGETQYF.